These 26 T cell receptor beta chains were all obtained from the same sample, sequenced in a study of blood T cells in healthy people across ages. PCR was performed a second time for roughly 7 to 11 cycles using a sample-barcoded 5' primer and a J-beta primer mix. In TCRdb, the 5' RACE reads were re-called with MiXCR into one record per CDR3 protein. The repertoire has roughly 1,700,000 distinct CDR3 sequences, 25% to 30% of them found once; the top ten carry 7.7%. Sequencing was performed on blood. Receptor source: a woman in her 30s in good health.

This clonotype has only a few counts. The chain is built from TRBV7-9 and TRBJ2-7; D may correspond to TRBD1 or TRBD2 (5 bases each). V lost 0 bases and J 7 bases, leaving 22 bases between the germline ends. The germline gives CDR1 SEHNR, CDR2 FQNEAQ (reference sequence). The length of the CDR3 is 17 residues. The CDR3 region is CASSLAPRRQGPWEQYF. CDR3 in DNA: TGTGCCAGCAGCTTAGCCCCTAGAAGGCAGGGACCTTGGGAGCAGTACTTC. Full variable domain (outside the CDR3, taken from reference TRBV7-9 and TRBJ2-7): DTGVSQNPRHKITKRGQNVTFRCDPISEHNRLYWYRQTLGQGPEFLTYFQNEAQLEKSRLLSDRFSAERPKGSFSTLEIQRTEQGDSAMYLCASSLAPRRQGPWEQYFGPGTRLTVT.

At least ten counts were recorded for this clonotype. V is TRBV29-1 and J is TRBJ2-7; D unclear. V was shortened by 4 bases and J by 0 bases, with 7 bases between the two germline ends. CDR1 and CDR2 (germline): SQVTM, ANQGSEA. This CDR3 comprises 12 residues. The CDR3 here is CSVVKSSYEQYF. The CDR3, as DNA: TGCAGCGTTGTTAAGAGCTCCTACGAGCAGTACTTC.

This clonotype has a count of ten or more. V usage is TRBV18 and J usage is TRBJ2-5; tentative D call: TRBD1 (5 bases). The CDR3 extends over 14 amino acids. V was cut by 4 bases and J by 1 base, with 10 bases left in between. The V gene's germline CDR1 is KGHSH and CDR2 LQKENI. The CDR3 spells CASSLDRLQETQYF. CDR3 coding DNA: TGTGCCAGCTCACTTGACAGACTCCAAGAGACCCAGTACTTC.

J is TRBJ1-6 and V is TRBV28, with TRBD1 as a possible D gene (5 bases). Germline CDR1 and CDR2: MDHEN and SYDVKM. Trimming left V 5 bases short and J 10 bases short, with 15 bases between. The CDR3 is made up of 14 amino acids. CDR3 region: CASSPWGGKSPLHF. The CDR3, as DNA: TGTGCCAGCAGTCCCTGGGGCGGGAAGTCACCCCTCCACTTT.

This clonotype occurred many times. This chain joins TRBV6-6 and TRBJ2-3, with 14 positions matching TRBD2. CDR1 and CDR2 (germline): MNHNY, SVGAGI (reference sequence). This CDR3 has 15 residues. V shed 7 bases, J shed 6 bases, and the junction held 6 bases outside the gene matches. The DNA for the CDR3 is TGTGCCAGCATGACTAGCGGGAGGGTAGGGGATACGCAGTATTTT. It codes for CASMTSGRVGDTQYF.

V and J are TRBV29-1 and TRBJ1-1, with 8 bases identical to TRBD1. CDR3 size: 13 residues. V shed 5 bases, J shed 5 bases, and the junction held 7 bases outside the gene matches. Germline CDR1 is SQVTM and CDR2 is ANQGSEA. CDR3 sequence (DNA): TGCAGCGTTCGGGGACAGGTAGGAACTGAAGCTTTCTTT. Its protein product is CSVRGQVGTEAFF.

This clonotype was detected only a few times. This chain links TRBV20-1 with TRBJ2-7; either TRBD1 or TRBD2 may supply D (6 bases each). Trimming took off 5 bases at V and 0 bases at J, with 14 bases between the two ends. The CDR3 is 14 amino acids. Germline V CDR1 and CDR2: DFQATT, SNEGSKA (reference sequence). In DNA, the CDR3 is TGCAGTGCTGTTCCGGGGGCGCCCTCCTACGAGCAGTACTTC. Its translation: CSAVPGAPSYEQYF.

This clonotype has ten or more counts. The chain combines TRBV20-1 with TRBJ2-5; unclear D gene. Trimming left V 6 bases short and J 4 bases short, with 21 bases between. The CDR3 loop spans 15 amino acids. The germline CDR1 and CDR2 sequences are DFQATT and SNEGSKA (reference sequence). For the CDR3, the DNA is TGCAGTGCCCCGTTTCGGGCGGAAAGGCGAGAGACCCAGTACTTC. This codes for CSAPFRAERRETQYF.

This rearrangement joins TRBV20-1 to TRBJ2-3, with TRBD2 identical over 10 bases. Trimming removed 1 base from V and 7 bases from J; junction bases left unmatched: 5. This CDR3 is built from 14 residues. Germline CDR1 is DFQATT and CDR2 is SNEGSKA (reference sequence). In DNA, the CDR3 is TGCAGTGCTAGAGCGAGCGGGAGGGCAAATACGCAGTATTTT. Translated, it gives CSARASGRANTQYF.

The chain has TRBV7-2 and TRBJ1-5, with D tentatively TRBD1 (6 bases). Between the trimmed V and J ends, which lost 1 base and 6 bases, there was a span of 16 bases. This CDR3 is built from 16 residues. Germline V gene sequence: CDR1 SGHTA, CDR2 FQGNSA. The CDR3, as DNA: TGTGCCAGCAGCTTAGTTCGGGGGGGCTCTGGTCAGCCCCAGCATTTT. It translates to CASSLVRGGSGQPQHF.

In this sample, this clonotype turned up a few times. The chain uses TRBV7-9 and TRBJ2-5, with 7 bases identical to TRBD1. Losses at the gene ends were 6 bases for V and 5 bases for J; bases not matched to a gene: 9. CDR1 is SEHNR, CDR2 FQNEAQ, per germline (reference sequence). This CDR3 region has 14 residues. The CDR3 region is CASRAEGAVETQYF. The CDR3 bases are TGTGCCAGCAGGGCTGAGGGGGCTGTCGAGACCCAGTACTTC.

This chain uses TRBV12-3 or TRBV12-4 with TRBJ1-6, with unresolved D. Trimming shortened V by 3 bases and J by 8 bases, and 8 bases separated the two germline ends. This CDR3 spans 13 amino acids. The CDR3 coding sequence is TGTGCCAGCAGTTTCCGGGGTGATTCACCCCTCCACTTT. This gives the protein CASSFRGDSPLHF.

This clonotype was counted many times. V is TRBV2 and J is TRBJ2-7; tentative D call: TRBD2 (7 bases). Trimming took off 2 bases at V and 7 bases at J, with 18 bases between the two ends. This CDR3 spans 15 amino acids. Germline V gene data show CDR1 as SNHLY and CDR2 as FYNNEI. The CDR3 DNA reads as TGTGCCAGCAGTGAATGGCCCCTCAGGGGAGGGGAGCAGTACTTC. It specifies CASSEWPLRGGEQYF.

This clonotype was detected ten times or more. V is TRBV20-1 and J is TRBJ2-6; D possibly corresponds to TRBD1 (5 bases). CDR3 size: 15 residues. The germline CDR1 and CDR2 sequences are DFQATT and SNEGSKA (reference sequence). Trimming shortened V by 2 bases and J by 3 bases, and 11 bases separated the two germline ends. CDR3 sequence reads: CSARPPGLGANVLTF. In DNA, the CDR3 is TGCAGTGCTAGACCCCCAGGGCTTGGGGCCAACGTCCTGACTTTC.

To note about this clonotype: Sequence at one end of the junction differs from germline and may be a read error. The chain has TRBV7-9 and TRBJ2-4; 7 nucleotides align to TRBD1. The tail of the sequence fits TRBJ2-5 better, so the J call may be wrong. Germline CDR1 is SEHNR and CDR2 is FQNEAQ (reference sequence). CDR3 size: 16 residues. CDR3 in DNA: TGTGCCAGCATCTTAAGACAGGGAGAACATTTAGAGACCCAGTACTTC. Translated, it gives CASILRQGEHLETQYF.

This clonotype was counted at least ten times. The rearrangement joins TRBV7-9 to TRBJ2-6; D call uncertain. Germline V gives CDR1 SEHNR, CDR2 FQNEAQ (reference sequence). The CDR3 consists of 19 residues. V lost 5 bases and J 0 bases, leaving 20 bases between the germline ends. The CDR3, as DNA: TGTGCCAGCAGCAACCTGAGACGGTTCATCAGCTCTGGGGCCAACGTCCTGACTTTC. It is translated as CASSNLRRFISSGANVLTF.

This clonotype was detected many times. This sequence joins TRBV7-9 and TRBJ1-5; possibly TRBD1 for D (6 bases). V lost 5 bases, J lost 2 bases, and 13 bases lay in between. CDR1 is SEHNR, CDR2 FQNEAQ, per germline (reference sequence). The CDR3 runs 15 residues. The CDR3 DNA sequence: TGTGCCAGCAGCCCCGTTGGGGGCGGCAATCAGCCCCAGCATTTT. It is translated as CASSPVGGGNQPQHF.

Concerning this clonotype itself: This could be a read error, since a much larger clone is one nucleotide away. Here the CDR3 omits its conserved ending phenylalanine or tryptophan, so a read error is the likely source. V and J are TRBV15 and TRBJ2-5; D may match TRBD1 or TRBD2 (5 bases each). The V gene's germline CDR1 is LNHNV and CDR2 YYDKDF (reference sequence). The CDR3 spans 16 residues. V lost 5 bases, J lost 7 bases, and 23 bases lay in between. CDR3 sequence: CATSPWLGTQYGTQYV. The DNA of the CDR3 is TGTGCCACCAGCCCCTGGCTTGGGACCCAATATGGGACCCAGTACGTC.

The sample holds many counts of this clonotype. The rearrangement links TRBV20-1 to TRBJ2-1; TRBD2 aligns across 7 bases. With 3 bases clipped from V and 8 bases from J, the junction kept 13 bases outside the gene matches. This CDR3 region has 15 residues. Germline V gives CDR1 DFQATT, CDR2 SNEGSKA (reference sequence). This CDR3 is CSARLPSGHPDEQFF. The DNA for the CDR3 is TGCAGTGCTAGGTTGCCTAGCGGTCACCCTGATGAGCAGTTCTTC.

The J gene is TRBJ1-4, the V gene TRBV5-5; 9 bases align to TRBD1. Germline V gene data show CDR1 as SGHKS and CDR2 as YYEKEE (reference sequence). The CDR3 length is 16 residues. V was clipped by 4 bases and J by 8 bases; unmatched bases: 12. The CDR3: CASSPQTGTGWEKLFF. The CDR3 DNA reads as TGTGCCAGCAGCCCACAAACCGGGACAGGGTGGGAAAAACTGTTTTTT.

This chain uses TRBV27 with TRBJ2-3; D is unresolved. Germline CDR1 reads MNHEY; CDR2 reads SMNVEV (reference sequence). The ends were cut back, 2 bases at V and 12 bases at J, with 0 bases in the middle. CDR3 length: 8 amino acids. This chain's CDR3 is CASSLQYF. The CDR3 DNA follows: TGTGCCAGCAGTTTACAGTATTTT.

Only a few counts were recorded for this clonotype. This chain connects TRBV2 to TRBJ2-7, with 9 bases fitting TRBD1. The V gene end was trimmed by 4 bases and the J gene end by 5 bases; junction bases not matched to a gene: 6. The V gene's germline CDR1 is SNHLY and CDR2 FYNNEI. The length of the CDR3 is 14 residues. DNA of the CDR3: TGTGCCAGCAGTGTTCTACAGGGGGCGGACGAGCAGTACTTC. Protein product: CASSVLQGADEQYF.

The chain joins TRBV2 to TRBJ1-4; no clear D gene. This CDR3 comprises 15 residues. Trimming removed 1 base from V and 8 bases from J, with 14 bases in between. The germline gives CDR1 SNHLY, CDR2 FYNNEI. The CDR3 is CASSEGGSGGEKLFF. In DNA, the CDR3 is TGTGCCAGCAGTGAAGGTGGCAGCGGCGGGGAAAAACTGTTTTTT.

This clonotype was recorded at least ten times. V usage is TRBV12-3 or TRBV12-4 and J usage is TRBJ2-5; D is ambiguous. Trimming pared 3 bases from V and 0 bases from J, leaving 11 bases between. This CDR3 is 15 amino acids long. Here the CDR3 DNA reads TGTGCCAGCAGTTTGCATCAGTGGTACCAAGAGACCCAGTACTTC. Protein: CASSLHQWYQETQYF.

The chain links TRBV12-3 or TRBV12-4 to TRBJ2-1, with D possibly matching TRBD2 (5 bases). The CDR3 consists of 14 residues. Trimming pared 8 bases from V and 5 bases from J, leaving 16 bases between. The DNA for the CDR3 is TGTGCCAGCTCCCACCAAGGACTCCACAATGAGCAGTTCTTC. Translation: CASSHQGLHNEQFF.

The chain couples TRBV20-1 to TRBJ2-7; weak D call: TRBD2 (6 bases). Matching the DNA end better, TRBJ2-5 makes the J call doubtful. The CDR3 consists of 15 residues. Germline values: CDR1 DFQATT, CDR2 SNEGSKA (reference sequence). The CDR3 sequence is CSAESGLTRIETQYF. CDR3 coding DNA: TGCAGTGCTGAATCTGGACTAACACGGATCGAGACCCAGTACTTC.